This is a list of T cell receptor beta chains from one sample in a study of post-analysis software for immune sequencing data. TCRdb re-analysed the PCR reads in MiXCR, keeping a single row per CDR3 protein. The sample yields roughly 180,000 distinct CDR3 sequences, 25% to 35% seen once. The sequenced sample was blood. These receptors came from a girl aged 5 to 17 with multiple sclerosis. Both conserved end residues are part of each CDR3.

V	J	CDR3
TRBV20-1	TRBJ2-1	CSARTENSYNEQFF
TRBV4-1	TRBJ2-7	CASSQEDRQTYERYF
TRBV10-3	TRBJ2-5	CATGQGLGQETQYF
TRBV20-1	TRBJ2-7	CSALNTAGTGEQYF
TRBV6-2/TRBV6-3	TRBJ1-2	CAIQPGGGMGNEQYFGPNYGYTF
TRBV12-3/TRBV12-4	TRBJ2-7	CASSVGVRYEQYF
TRBV28	TRBJ2-7	CASSFVDWDRPYEQYF
TRBV6-6	TRBJ1-2	CASSYSTRRGGYGYTF
TRBV6-5	TRBJ1-5	CASSYSMMHNQPQHF
TRBV4-2	TRBJ1-6	CASSQDPRKPLHF
TRBV13	TRBJ2-5	CASSQSVKQETQYF
TRBV20-1	TRBJ2-5	CSARDQETQYF
TRBV24-1	TRBJ2-1	CATSDVWVSNKQFF
TRBV29-1	TRBJ2-7	CSAALSYEQYF
TRBV28	TRBJ1-2	CASSLQSSNGYTF
TRBV29-1	TRBJ1-5	CSVSQGKVDQPQHF
TRBV3-1	NA	CASRQVDYEQYF
TRBV12-3/TRBV12-4	TRBJ2-5	CASSRTSLGQETQYF
TRBV5-5	TRBJ1-2	CASSLASQGTYGYTF
TRBV27	TRBJ2-4	CATALAGGSNTQYF
TRBV3-1	TRBJ2-1	CASSAGTGPLAVYNEQFF
TRBV12-3/TRBV12-4	TRBJ1-2	CASSFALGAGGYTF
TRBV9	TRBJ2-3	CASSVDPGRADTQYF
TRBV6-6	TRBJ2-7	CASSYSRLLSYEQYF
TRBV11-2	TRBJ2-3	CASSFIGQGGDTQYF
TRBV20-1	TRBJ2-4	CSARRSQGENIQYF
TRBV7-6	TRBJ2-1	CASSSSGTYNEQFF
TRBV27	TRBJ2-5	CASSSGPIQEGQYF
TRBV7-9	TRBJ1-4	CASNTGSVDEKLFF
TRBV28	TRBJ2-5	CASTGGTANQETQYF
TRBV27	TRBJ2-1	CASSYYSSGEQFF
TRBV3-1	TRBJ2-6	CASSRPGSSGANVQTF
TRBV5-1	TRBJ2-5	CASSRRQGVETQYF
TRBV3-1	TRBJ2-5	CASSRRTSGTPTGSQYF
TRBV12-3/TRBV12-4	TRBJ1-5	CASSFAPMLPQHF
TRBV5-6	TRBJ2-1	CASSLGENEQFF
TRBV5-1	TRBJ2-5	CASRSGTKGALQETQYF
TRBV5-5	TRBJ1-6	CASSLVGRLDSPLHF
TRBV18	TRBJ2-1	CAGSPQRAPQFF
TRBV28	TRBJ2-2	CASSLWVTSLRSPHTGELFF
TRBV5-1	TRBJ2-3	CASSQSTDTQYF
TRBV5-1	TRBJ1-1	CASSLESGVGGTEAFF
TRBV14	TRBJ1-4	CASSQVTLGEKLFF
TRBV7-6	TRBJ2-7	CANSLARASHNERYF
TRBV27	TRBJ1-1	CASSLSRTGGMNTEAFF
TRBV11-2	NA	CASSFRLAGPYEQYF